This T cell receptor beta chain came from a study of blood T cell repertoires in COVID-19. Study details: Samples representing acute and convalescent COVID-19 were sourced from the United States, Italy and Spain. Nucleic acid was either cDNA or gDNA, and it came from T cells, B-cell-depleted T cells, or PBMCs.

Authors' data handling: Nucleated cell counts were estimated from reference gene primer amplification. Sequencing was performed with immunoSEQ multiplex PCR; in TCRdb, only in-frame clones are kept and a portion is missing. D and trimming come from the DNA, and the V and J calls and clone size come from that table. The sample consists of roughly 200,000 clones, around four fifths of them appearing once. In germline, CDR1 is DFQATT, CDR2 SNEGSKA (reference sequence). CDR3 length: 12 amino acids. The junction had 5 bases not matched to a gene; V was cut back by 5 bases and J by 9 bases. This chain links TRBV20-1 with TRBJ2-1; 9 bases are a match to TRBD2. Sequencing input: peripheral blood. The receptor was derived from a woman in her 70s with active or convalescent COVID-19. The CDR3 protein is CSAGGTSSEQFF. The CDR3 nucleotides are TGCAGTGCTGGTGGGACTAGCAGTGAGCAGTTCTTC.